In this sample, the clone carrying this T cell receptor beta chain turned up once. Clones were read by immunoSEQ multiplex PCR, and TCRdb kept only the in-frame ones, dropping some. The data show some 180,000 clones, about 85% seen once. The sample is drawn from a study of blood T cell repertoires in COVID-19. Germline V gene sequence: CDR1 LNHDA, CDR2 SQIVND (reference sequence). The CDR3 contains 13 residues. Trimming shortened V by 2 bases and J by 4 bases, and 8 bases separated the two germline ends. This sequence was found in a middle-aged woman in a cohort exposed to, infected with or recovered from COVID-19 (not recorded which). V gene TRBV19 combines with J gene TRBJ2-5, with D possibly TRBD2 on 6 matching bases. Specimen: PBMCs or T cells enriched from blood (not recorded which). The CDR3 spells CASSIRETETQYF. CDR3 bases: TGTGCCAGTAGTATACGGGAGACAGAGACCCAGTACTTC. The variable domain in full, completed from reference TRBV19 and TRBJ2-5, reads DGGITQSPKYLFRKEGQNVTLSCEQNLNHDAMYWYRQDPGQGLRLIYYSQIVNDFQKGDIAEGYSVSREKKESFPLTVTSAQKNPTAFYLCASSIRETETQYFGPGTRLLVL.